The present TCR beta chain was sequenced within a study of control samples from healthy donors and cancer patients. TCRdb's copy holds only in-frame clones and misses some; the assay was immunoSEQ multiplex PCR. The table includes some 130,000 clones, about nine tenths detected once. The sample comprised blood. This TCR was sampled from a man aged 25 to 40 in good health.

The CDR3 spells CASEEDLRNEQFF. DNA for the CDR3: TGTGCCAGCGAGGAAGATCTCCGCAATGAGCAGTTCTTC. This chain joins TRBV2 and TRBJ2-1; D not resolved. Germline CDR1 reads SNHLY; CDR2 reads FYNNEI. The CDR3 covers 13 residues. The V gene lost 8 bases and the J gene lost 6 bases, with 14 bases spanning the gap. The full variable domain, completed using reference TRBV2 and TRBJ2-1, is EPEVTQTPSHQVTQMGQEVILRCVPISNHLYFYWYRQILGQKVEFLVSFYNNEISEKSEIFDDQFSVERPDGSNFTLKIRSTKLEDSAMYFCASEEDLRNEQFFGPGTRLTVL.